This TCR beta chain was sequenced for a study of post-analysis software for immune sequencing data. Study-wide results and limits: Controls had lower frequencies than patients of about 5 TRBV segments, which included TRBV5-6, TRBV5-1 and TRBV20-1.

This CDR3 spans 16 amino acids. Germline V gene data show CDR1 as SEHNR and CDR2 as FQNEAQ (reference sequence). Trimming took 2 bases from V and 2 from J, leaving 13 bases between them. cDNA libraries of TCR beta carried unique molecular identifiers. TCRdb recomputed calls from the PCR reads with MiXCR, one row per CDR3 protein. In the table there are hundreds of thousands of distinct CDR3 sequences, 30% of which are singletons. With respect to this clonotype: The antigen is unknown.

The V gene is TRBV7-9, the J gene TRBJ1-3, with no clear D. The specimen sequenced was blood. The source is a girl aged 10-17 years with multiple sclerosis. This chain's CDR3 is CASSLSQGGTGNTIYF. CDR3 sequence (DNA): TGTGCCAGCAGCTTATCGCAAGGTGGCACTGGAAACACCATATATTTT.